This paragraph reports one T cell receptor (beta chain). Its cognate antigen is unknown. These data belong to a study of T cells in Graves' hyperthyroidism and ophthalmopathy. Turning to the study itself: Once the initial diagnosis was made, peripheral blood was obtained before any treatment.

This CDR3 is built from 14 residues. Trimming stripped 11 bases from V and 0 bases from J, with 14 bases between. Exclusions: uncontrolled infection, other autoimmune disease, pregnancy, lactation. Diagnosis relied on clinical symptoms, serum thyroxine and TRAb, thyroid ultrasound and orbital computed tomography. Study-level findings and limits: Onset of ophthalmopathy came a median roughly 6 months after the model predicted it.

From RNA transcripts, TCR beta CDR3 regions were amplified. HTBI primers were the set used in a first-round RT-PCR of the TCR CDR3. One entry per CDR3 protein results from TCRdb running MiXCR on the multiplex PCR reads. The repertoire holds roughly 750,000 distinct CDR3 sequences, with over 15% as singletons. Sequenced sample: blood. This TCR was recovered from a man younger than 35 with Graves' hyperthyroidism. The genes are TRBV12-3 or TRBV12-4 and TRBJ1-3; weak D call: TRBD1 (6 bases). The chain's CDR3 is CASLTGLSGNTIYF. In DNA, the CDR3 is TGTGCCTCGTTGACAGGACTCTCTGGAAACACCATATATTTT.